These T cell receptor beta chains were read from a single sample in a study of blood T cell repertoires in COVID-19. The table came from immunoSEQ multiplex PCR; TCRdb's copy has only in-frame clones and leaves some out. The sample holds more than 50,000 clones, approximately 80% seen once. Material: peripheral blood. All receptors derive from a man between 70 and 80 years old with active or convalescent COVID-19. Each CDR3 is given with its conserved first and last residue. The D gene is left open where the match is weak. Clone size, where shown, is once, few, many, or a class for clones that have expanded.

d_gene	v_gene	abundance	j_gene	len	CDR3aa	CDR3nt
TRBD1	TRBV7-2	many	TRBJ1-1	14	CASSSQGLYTEAFF	TGTGCCAGCAGTTCACAGGGGTTGTACACTGAAGCTTTCTTT
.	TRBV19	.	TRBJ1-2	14	CASNNRKTNYGYTF	TGTGCCAGTAATAACAGGAAGACTAACTATGGCTACACCTTC
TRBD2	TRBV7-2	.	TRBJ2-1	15	CASSFTSGPYNEQFF	TGTGCCAGCAGCTTCACTAGCGGACCCTACAATGAGCAGTTCTTC
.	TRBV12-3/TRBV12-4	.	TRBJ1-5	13	CASSLGEEQPQHF	TGTGCCAGCAGTTTAGGTGAGGAACAGCCCCAGCATTTT
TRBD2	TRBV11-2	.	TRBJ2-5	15	CASSLSGGRAGTQYF	TGTGCCAGCAGCTTATCCGGCGGGAGAGCTGGGACCCAGTACTTC
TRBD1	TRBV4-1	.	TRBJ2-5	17	CASSQDQGQGEGETQYF	TGCGCCAGCAGCCAAGACCAGGGACAGGGTGAGGGGGAGACCCAGTACTTC
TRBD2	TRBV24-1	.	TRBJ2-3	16	CATSDPSLAGTDTQYF	TGTGCCACCAGTGATCCCAGCCTAGCGGGCACAGATACGCAGTATTTT
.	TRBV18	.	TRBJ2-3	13	CASSGARTDTQYF	TGTGCCAGCTCAGGTGCGAGGACAGATACGCAGTATTTT
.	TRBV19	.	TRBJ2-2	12	CASSNRNGELFF	TGTGCCAGTAGTAACAGAAATGGGGAGCTGTTTTTT
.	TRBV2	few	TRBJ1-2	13	CASSPRGLEGYTF	TGTGCCAGCAGCCCTAGAGGGTTAGAAGGCTACACCTTC
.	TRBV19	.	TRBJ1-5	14	CASRWGTGNQPQHF	TGTGCCAGTAGATGGGGGACTGGCAATCAGCCCCAGCATTTT
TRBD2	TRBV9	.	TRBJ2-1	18	CASSVGVSGLAGYNEQFF	TGTGCCAGCAGCGTAGGCGTTTCGGGACTAGCGGGTTACAATGAGCAGTTCTTC
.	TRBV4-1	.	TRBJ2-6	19	CASSQDRRAKSSGANVLTF	TGCGCCAGCAGCCAAGATCGTCGAGCGAAGAGCTCTGGGGCCAACGTCCTGACTTTC
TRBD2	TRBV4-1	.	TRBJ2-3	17	CASSHGTRRGGADTQYF	TGCGCCAGCAGCCACGGGACTAGACGGGGGGGCGCAGATACGCAGTATTTT
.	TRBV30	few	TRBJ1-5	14	CAWDQKESYQPQHF	TGTGCCTGGGATCAAAAAGAGAGCTACCAGCCCCAGCATTTT
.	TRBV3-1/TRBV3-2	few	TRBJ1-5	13	CASSQVSGQPQHF	TGTGCCAGCAGCCAAGTATCAGGGCAGCCCCAGCATTTT
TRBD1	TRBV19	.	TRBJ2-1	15	CACQRGTGAINEQFF	TGTGCCTGCCAGAGGGGGACAGGGGCCATTAATGAGCAGTTCTTC
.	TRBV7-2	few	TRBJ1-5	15	CASSLQPGYNQPQHF	TGTGCCAGCAGCTTACAACCAGGTTACAATCAGCCCCAGCATTTT
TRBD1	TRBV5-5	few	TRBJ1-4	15	CASSGYRGSNEKLFF	TGTGCCAGCAGCGGATACAGGGGTAGTAATGAAAAACTGTTTTTT
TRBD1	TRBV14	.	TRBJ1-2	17	CASSQGSGTETSLGYTF	TGTGCCAGCAGCCAGGGGTCCGGGACAGAAACTTCACTTGGCTACACCTTC
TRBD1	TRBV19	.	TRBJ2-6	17	CASSRTGVSSGANVLTF	TGTGCCAGTAGTAGGACAGGTGTTAGCTCTGGGGCCAACGTCCTGACTTTC
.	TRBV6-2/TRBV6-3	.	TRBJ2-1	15	CASSPTGDSYNEQFF	TGTGCCAGCAGCCCCACTGGAGACTCCTACAATGAGCAGTTCTTC
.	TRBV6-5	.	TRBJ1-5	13	CASRKGRYQPQHF	TGTGCCAGCAGGAAGGGGCGATATCAGCCCCAGCATTTT
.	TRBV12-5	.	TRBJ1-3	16	CASGLALTFSGNTIYF	TGTGCTAGTGGTTTGGCCCTCACTTTCTCTGGAAACACCATATATTTT
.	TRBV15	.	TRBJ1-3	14	CATSRDFSGNTIYF	TGTGCCACCAGCAGAGATTTCTCGGGAAACACCATATATTTT
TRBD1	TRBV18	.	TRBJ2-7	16	CASSANSGTGGKEQYF	TGTGCCAGCTCAGCAAATTCCGGGACAGGGGGGAAAGAGCAGTACTTC
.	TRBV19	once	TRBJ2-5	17	CASSMIGLETAQETQYF	TGTGCCAGTAGTATGATTGGGTTGGAGACAGCCCAGGAGACCCAGTACTTC
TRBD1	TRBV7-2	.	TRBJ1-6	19	CASSLGRQTGARSNSPLHF	TGTGCCAGCAGCTTAGGAAGACAGACAGGGGCGAGGAGTAATTCACCCCTCCACTTT
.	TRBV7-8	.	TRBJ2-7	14	CASSEGDTRYEQYF	TGTGCCAGCAGCGAAGGGGACACTCGCTACGAGCAGTACTTC
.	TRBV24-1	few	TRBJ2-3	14	CATSAGGRTDTQYF	TGTGCCACCAGTGCAGGAGGCAGGACAGATACGCAGTATTTT
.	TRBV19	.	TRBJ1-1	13	CASSIPYGAEAFF	TGTGCCAGTAGTATCCCGTACGGAGCAGAAGCTTTCTTT
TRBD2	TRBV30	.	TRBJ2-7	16	CASHFTTSGSSYEQYF	TGTGCCTCCCACTTTACGACTAGCGGGAGTTCCTACGAGCAGTACTTC
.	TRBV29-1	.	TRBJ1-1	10	CSPRGTEAFF	TGCAGCCCCCGGGGCACTGAAGCTTTCTTT
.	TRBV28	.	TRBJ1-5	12	CASMQANQPQHF	TGTGCCAGCATGCAAGCCAATCAGCCCCAGCATTTT
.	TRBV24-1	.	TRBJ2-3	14	CATSDFGVEDTQYF	TGTGCCACCAGTGATTTCGGGGTTGAAGATACGCAGTATTTT
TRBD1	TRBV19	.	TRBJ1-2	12	CASSSTGFGYTF	TGTGCCAGTAGTTCGACAGGGTTCGGCTACACCTTC
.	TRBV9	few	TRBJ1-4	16	CASSPPRVGTNEKLFF	TGTGCCAGCAGCCCCCCCAGGGTTGGGACTAATGAAAAACTGTTTTTT
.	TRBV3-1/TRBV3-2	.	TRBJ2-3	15	CASSPRPGETDTQYF	TGTGCCAGCAGCCCCCGGCCGGGAGAAACAGATACGCAGTATTTT
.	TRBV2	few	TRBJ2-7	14	CASSTSLGLDEQYF	TGTGCCAGCAGCACCTCCCTAGGCCTTGACGAGCAGTACTTC
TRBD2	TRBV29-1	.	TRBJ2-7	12	CSLVGGDYEQYF	TGCAGCTTAGTTGGGGGGGACTACGAGCAGTACTTC
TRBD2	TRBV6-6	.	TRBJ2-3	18	CASSPGTSGAPHIDTQYF	TGTGCCAGCAGTCCGGGGACTAGCGGGGCCCCACACATAGATACGCAGTATTTT
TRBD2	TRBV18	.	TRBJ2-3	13	CASSLTSGDTQYF	TGTGCCAGCTCACTTACTAGCGGGGATACGCAGTATTTT
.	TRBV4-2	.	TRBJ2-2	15	CASSQDSANTGELFF	TGTGCCAGCAGCCAAGACTCAGCGAACACCGGGGAGCTGTTTTTT
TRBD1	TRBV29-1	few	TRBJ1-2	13	CSVDGTGVYGYTF	TGCAGCGTAGACGGGACAGGGGTCTATGGCTACACCTTC
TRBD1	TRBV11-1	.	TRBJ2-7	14	CASRPGTGTAEQYF	TGTGCCAGCAGACCCGGGACAGGGACCGCCGAGCAGTACTTC
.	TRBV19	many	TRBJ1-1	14	CASSIQGRGTEAFF	TGTGCCAGTAGTATACAGGGTCGAGGCACTGAAGCTTTCTTT
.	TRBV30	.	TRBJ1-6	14	CAWSARRDNSPLHF	TGTGCCTGGAGTGCCCGGAGGGATAATTCACCCCTCCACTTT
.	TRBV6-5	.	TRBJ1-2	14	CASIPGGRNYGYTF	TGTGCCAGCATCCCGGGGGGGCGCAACTATGGCTACACCTTC
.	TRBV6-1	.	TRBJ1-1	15	CASSELSRQNTEAFF	TGTGCCAGCAGTGAGTTAAGTAGACAGAACACTGAAGCTTTCTTT
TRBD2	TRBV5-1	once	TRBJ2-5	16	CASSLGLAGGGETQYF	TGCGCCAGCAGCTTGGGACTAGCGGGAGGCGGGGAGACCCAGTACTTC
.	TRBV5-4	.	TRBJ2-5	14	CASSPGSVQETQYF	TGTGCCAGCAGCCCAGGATCCGTCCAAGAGACCCAGTACTTC
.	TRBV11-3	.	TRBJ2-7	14	CASSSQGNRNEQYF	TGTGCCAGCAGCTCGCAGGGGAATCGGAACGAGCAGTACTTC
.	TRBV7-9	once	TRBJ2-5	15	CASSLAQGGSETQYF	TGTGCCAGCAGCTTAGCGCAGGGGGGATCAGAGACCCAGTACTTC
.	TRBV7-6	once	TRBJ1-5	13	CASSLRYNQPQHF	TGTGCCAGCAGCTTACGTTACAATCAGCCCCAGCATTTT
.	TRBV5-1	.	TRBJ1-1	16	CASSLRPGVGNTEAFF	TGCGCCAGCAGCCTCCGACCGGGGGTGGGGAACACTGAAGCTTTCTTT
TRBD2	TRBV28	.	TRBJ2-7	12	CATLAGVHEQYF	TGTGCCACCCTAGCGGGGGTTCACGAGCAGTACTTC
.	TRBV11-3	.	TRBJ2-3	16	CASSLDIQGGTDTQYF	TGTGCCAGCAGCTTAGATATACAGGGCGGCACAGATACGCAGTATTTT
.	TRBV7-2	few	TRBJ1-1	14	CASSPGGSNTEAFF	TGTGCCAGCAGCCCGGGGGGCTCGAACACTGAAGCTTTCTTT
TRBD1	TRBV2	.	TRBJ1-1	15	CASTAQGAVNTEAFF	TGTGCCAGCACAGCACAGGGGGCAGTGAACACTGAAGCTTTCTTT